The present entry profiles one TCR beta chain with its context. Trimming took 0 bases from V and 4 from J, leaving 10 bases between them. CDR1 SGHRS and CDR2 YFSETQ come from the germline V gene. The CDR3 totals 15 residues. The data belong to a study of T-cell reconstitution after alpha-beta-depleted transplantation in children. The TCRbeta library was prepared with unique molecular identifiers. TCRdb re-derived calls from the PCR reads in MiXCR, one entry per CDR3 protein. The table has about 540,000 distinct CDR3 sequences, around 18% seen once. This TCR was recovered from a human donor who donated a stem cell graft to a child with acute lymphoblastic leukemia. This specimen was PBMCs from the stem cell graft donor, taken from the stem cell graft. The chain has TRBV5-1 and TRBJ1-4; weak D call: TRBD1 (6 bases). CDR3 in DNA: TGCGCCAGCAGCTTGGAGGGGGGCGTTAATGAAAAACTGTTTTTT. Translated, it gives CASSLEGGVNEKLFF.